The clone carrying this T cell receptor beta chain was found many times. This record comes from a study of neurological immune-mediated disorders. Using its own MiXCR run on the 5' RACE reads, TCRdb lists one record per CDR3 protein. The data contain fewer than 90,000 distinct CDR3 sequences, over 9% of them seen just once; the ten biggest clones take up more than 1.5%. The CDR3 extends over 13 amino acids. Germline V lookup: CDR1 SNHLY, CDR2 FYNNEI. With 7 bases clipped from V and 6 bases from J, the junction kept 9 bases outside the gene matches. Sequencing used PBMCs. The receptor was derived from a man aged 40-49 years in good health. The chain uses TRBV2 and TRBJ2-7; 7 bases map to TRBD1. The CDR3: CASTPNRGREQYF. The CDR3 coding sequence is TGTGCCAGCACCCCGAACAGGGGACGCGAGCAGTACTTC.